These 6 T cell receptor beta chains were all obtained from the same sample, sequenced in a study of identical twins. MiXCR, run by TCRdb on the 5' RACE reads, gives a single entry per CDR3 protein. The sample carries around 680,000 distinct CDR3 sequences, about 9.4% recorded once. A further study also used this sample, focusing on yellow fever vaccine responses in identical twins.

Sequenced input: PBMCs. These receptors were collected from a woman under 30 in good health.

V and J are TRBV18 and TRBJ2-5, with D possibly being TRBD2 (6 bases). The CDR3 covers 13 residues. The ends were cut back, 6 bases at V and 3 bases at J, with 11 bases in the middle. Germline CDR1 and CDR2: KGHSH and LQKENI. CDR3 nucleotides: TGTGCCAGCTCCGGGACTCTCGAAGAGACCCAGTACTTC. Translated: CASSGTLEETQYF.

This clonotype occurred a few times. The chain links TRBV10-2 to TRBJ2-7, with 11 bases that match TRBD2. The CDR3 contains 15 residues. Per germline, CDR1 WSHSY and CDR2 SAAADI. V lost 4 bases, J lost 4 bases, and 6 bases stayed unmatched. The DNA of the CDR3 is TGCGCCAGCAGTGTGGTGTTAGCGGGAGGGTACGAGCAGTACTTC. Its protein is CASSVVLAGGYEQYF.

This sequence joins TRBV30 and TRBJ2-7, with 9 bases lining up with TRBD1. Looked up from germline, CDR1 is GTSNPN and CDR2 is SVGIG (reference sequence). J was trimmed by 3 bases and V by 2 bases; bases with no gene match: 2. The CDR3 spans 13 residues. CDR3: CAWSTTGGYEQYF. CDR3 DNA sequence: TGTGCCTGGAGTACGACAGGGGGCTACGAGCAGTACTTC.

This chain connects TRBV11-2 to TRBJ2-2; 14 bases line up with TRBD2. Looked up from germline, CDR1 is SGHAT and CDR2 is FQNNGV. Trimming cost V 5 bases and J 6 bases; bases outside gene matches: 14. The CDR3 totals 19 residues. Here the CDR3 DNA reads TGTGCCAGCAGCCCAAGTCCCGGGACTAGCGGGAGTATCTCCGGGGAGCTGTTTTTT. It codes for CASSPSPGTSGSISGELFF.

This clonotype was seen more than once but under ten times. J is TRBJ2-3 and V is TRBV7-3; D is ambiguous. This CDR3 has 15 amino acids. Per germline, CDR1 SGHTA and CDR2 FQGTGA. V lost 4 bases and J 0 bases, leaving 11 bases between the germline ends. The chain's CDR3 is CASSSVHSSTDTQYF. The CDR3 DNA reads as TGTGCCAGCAGCTCGGTCCACTCTAGCACAGATACGCAGTATTTT.

This clonotype was counted ten times or more. The CDR3 nucleotides read TGTGCCAGCAGCTTGAAGGGGACCCCGAGCTCCTACAATGAGCAGTTCTTC. Translating gives CASSLKGTPSSYNEQFF. This chain connects TRBV5-5 to TRBJ2-1; either TRBD1 or TRBD2 may supply D (5 bases each). V shed 1 base and J shed 0 bases, with 14 bases lying between them. This CDR3 is built from 17 residues. CDR1 and CDR2 from the germline V gene are SGHKS and YYEKEE (reference sequence).